This T cell receptor (beta chain) was identified during a study of cytomegalovirus exposure and HLA in healthy donors (dated by TCRdb to 2016 to 2017). As for the study more broadly: In an earlier analysis of roughly 590 of the donors, under 300 Gb of sequence data and 90 million to 120 million unique TCR beta sequences from roughly 190 million T cells were reported. Approximately 300 gigabases of sequencing data and 70 million to 95 million unique TCR sequences made up an early release that covered 640 HLA-typed donors. Of the 398 genotyped donors, over 80% were placed in the genetic ancestry cluster associated with self-reported Caucasian donors. The study was designed to test whether signatures of past pathogen exposure could be identified by cataloging public T cell receptors. Using immunosequencing, the study profiled T cell repertoires from about 620 subjects and related those repertoires to cytomegalovirus serostatus. A separate validation cohort of roughly 120 different subjects was used in addition to the roughly 640-subject first cohort. To predict cytomegalovirus infection status, the study combined high-throughput TCR immunosequencing, statistical association of individual TCRs with disease status, and machine learning. A later analysis re-examined previously published TCR beta repertoires from 610 or so donors and added high-resolution HLA genotyping to investigate patterns of TCR occurrence. The later analysis used no new phenotypic data to find candidate immune exposures, relying instead on TCR beta sequences and their occurrence across donors. To decide whether each TCR beta V gene segment behaved as functional or pseudogenic, an earlier analysis of some 580 of the donors relied on high-throughput TCR beta sequencing. Donor age, sex, ethnicity and CMV serostatus were collected together with the repertoire data. Genome-wide SNP genotypes for about 65% of the roughly 670 donors were used in a later genetic analysis, which treated that subset as a discovery cohort. All discovery cohort repertoires had been generated on a single sequencing platform. HLA typing covered class I and class II loci at four-digit resolution. The number of donors typed differed by locus, with 629-630 for A, B, C, DRB1 and DQB1, over 500 for DQA1, 600 to 610 for DPA1, and under 490 for DPB1. About five DR-DQ haplotypes were handled as single units for association and clustering, since linkage in the cohort was strong. Among about 400 genotyped donors of the cohort, an average of around 250,000 unique TCR beta nucleotide sequences was sequenced per donor, of which 15% to 20% were non-productive.

As concerns this clone: This receptor's antigen is unknown. One base away there is no much larger clone; base qualities are not given.

The CDR1 and CDR2 encoded by the germline V gene (reference sequence) are MNHEY and SMNVEV. The CDR3 sequence holds 17 residues, the cysteine and phenylalanine included. Of all the DNA, just the CDR3 is kept, 51 bases in frame from base 1. Compared with germline, V lacks 2 bases and J lacks 3 bases; bases without a gene match: 7. The cohort was made up of several hundred healthy bone marrow donors. All cohort members were sampled while nominally healthy, although unrecorded immune exposures were likely present. The donor was CMV seropositive and was included in the group of 300 or so seropositive cohort members. A peripheral blood sample was collected from each donor, and TCR beta sequencing was performed on peripheral blood mononuclear cells. Genomic DNA was extracted from the blood cell samples with the Qiagen DNeasy Blood Extraction Kit. The investigation overall reported the following: A later analysis found that most CMV-associated TCR beta chains appeared HLA-restricted, with HLA associations seemingly driven largely by CMV exposure. In a later genetic analysis, a missense DCLRE1C variant was associated with V-gene and J-gene trimming of TCR beta chains, and the association was replicated in an independent cohort. When HLA alleles, especially DR and DQ, strongly co-occurred, TCR associations were difficult to assign to individual alleles. At a false discovery rate of 0.05, a later analysis linked roughly 17,000 TCR beta sequences to specific HLA alleles. Because the 87-base-pair reads could not distinguish some IMGT-functional V segments, including TRBV6-2 and TRBV6-3, those segments were excluded. In a later analysis, several top co-occurrence clusters were reported to appear linked to parvovirus B19, influenza, CMV and Epstein-Barr virus. Presence/absence analyses assumed roughly uniform sequencing depth across donors, an assumption that may not hold. The sequencing pipeline was judged likely to have produced a cluster of highly shared sequence variants as a technical artifact. In a later genetic analysis, fewer N-insertions in productive TCRs were reported among donors in an Asian-associated ancestry cluster than the roughly 670-donor mean. In an earlier analysis of approximately 590 of the donors, most TCR beta V segments were observed in productive rearrangements about 90% or about 30% of the time, broadly matching IMGT annotations. This cohort had only TCR beta chains sequenced, and the lack of alpha or paired-chain data limited which features could be detected. Three of the identified cytomegalovirus-associated TCR beta chains were confirmed in vitro to be specific for cytomegalovirus antigens. Correlated functional status among segregating V segments might reflect linkage disequilibrium, but an unknown experimental factor could not be ruled out. The authors suggested that the approach could potentially be extended to other disease states and immunological phenotypes. In a later analysis, TCR association rates were found to vary across HLA loci, with the most associated TCRs seen for DRB1 alleles and the fewest for HLA-C alleles. In the study, around 160 TCR beta chains were listed as associated with cytomegalovirus. Compared with equally common non-associated chains, HLA-associated TCR beta chains in a later analysis were more clonally expanded and had lower generation probabilities. Most TCR sequences were observed very rarely across donors, whereas some public TCRs were present in many individuals. For the cohort, immune exposure information was limited to CMV serostatus. Because HLA typing was unavailable for some donors at each locus, only the typed subset was used in association tests. In both the original and validation cohorts, the classifier was reported to diagnose cytomegalovirus status with high specificity and sensitivity. Because counts were too low, seventeen rarely observed V segments, including chromosome 9 orphons, were excluded from the earlier analysis of several hundred of the donors. A further reported finding was that TCR beta sequences accurately predicted the HLA-A and HLA-B alleles for most subjects in the first cohort.

Library preparation used the immunoSEQ multiplex PCR assay. For the multiplex PCR, a mixture combining 60 forward primers for TCR Vbeta segments and 13 reverse primers for TCR Jbeta segments was used. The CDR3 region of rearranged TCR beta genes was amplified from genomic DNA with a multiplex PCR assay. The Illumina HiSeq System was used to sequence the amplified TCR beta libraries as 87-base-pair reads. As for the original processing: A later analysis tallied around 80 million unique TCR beta chains across the 550 to 850 repertoires, and some 10 million of those chains were shared by two or more donors. A nearest-neighbor algorithm error-corrected the raw reads and collapsed the reads into unique sequences, merging closely related sequences to remove PCR and sequencing errors. Alignment of CDR3 sequences to IMGT reference sequences was used to assign V, D and J gene segments. Each retained sequence needed at least a six-nucleotide match to both a V gene segment and a J gene segment. A rearrangement counted as productive if the CDR3 had no stop codons and remained in frame with V and J, and every other rearrangement counted as non-productive. Following IMGT convention, CDR3 was defined as the stretch from the second conserved V-encoded cysteine to the conserved J-encoded phenylalanine. The earlier analysis of a few hundred of the donors excluded sequences that lacked an unambiguous match to a single V gene segment. In an earlier analysis of approximately 500 of the donors, a V segment was called functional when productive rearrangements were above 56.7%, and segregating when the standard deviation between donors exceeded 5%. To diagnose cytomegalovirus status from the catalog of TCR beta chain sequences, a statistical classification framework was built. A later analysis assigned V and J genes by comparing TCR nucleotide sequences with IMGT/GENE-DB human TR gene sequences. The TCRdist pipeline was used in a later analysis to assign CDR3 sequences and most-parsimonious VDJ recombination scenarios. In a later analysis, each TCR beta chain was defined by its CDR3 amino acid sequence together with its V-gene family, and reads lacking a unique V-gene family were excluded. As a way to deal with suspected cross-contamination and a sequencing artifact, a later analysis dropped 450 to 700 nucleotide sequences that were highly shared and had low generation probability. In a later analysis, a clonal expansion index for each public chain was calculated from normalized within-repertoire ranks of inferred template counts. In a later analysis, generation probabilities were computed using a VDJ recombination model fitted to out-of-frame rearrangements, and the results were checked against IGoR. A later analysis scored TCR-TCR, TCR-HLA and TCR-CMV co-occurrence with hypergeometric tests, applying a repertoire-size bias correction to TCR pairs. A later analysis estimated false discovery rates by permuting HLA or CMV assignments 20 times. In a later analysis, co-occurring TCRs were grouped using DBSCAN, and TCRdist sequence similarity was added for clustering within HLA-allele-positive subsets. Repertoires with fewer than 30,000 or more than 120,000 public chains were left out of co-occurrence clustering, as were roughly five repertoires with anomalous nucleotide sharing. Sourced from immuneACCESS, this table was stored by TCRdb with only in-frame sequences that have V and J called. A share of the clones is absent; for the studies checked, an unresolved V gene accounts for under half, and the remainder has no known explanation. The V and J calls and clone size were taken over from that table, and D and trimming were inferred from the DNA. This sample is represented by more than 95,000 clones; roughly 80% of them were singletons. The leading ten clones occupy roughly 4.1% of the sample.

The rearranged segments are TRBV27 and TRBJ2-1; TRBD1 matches 10 bases in the middle. Sample: PBMCs. This TCR came from a man in his late teens or twenties in good health and CMV-seropositive. The CDR3 region has the sequence CASSLDRDRGIYNEQFF. The DNA sequence follows: TGTGCCAGCAGTTTAGACCGGGACAGGGGCATCTACAATGAGCAGTTCTTC.